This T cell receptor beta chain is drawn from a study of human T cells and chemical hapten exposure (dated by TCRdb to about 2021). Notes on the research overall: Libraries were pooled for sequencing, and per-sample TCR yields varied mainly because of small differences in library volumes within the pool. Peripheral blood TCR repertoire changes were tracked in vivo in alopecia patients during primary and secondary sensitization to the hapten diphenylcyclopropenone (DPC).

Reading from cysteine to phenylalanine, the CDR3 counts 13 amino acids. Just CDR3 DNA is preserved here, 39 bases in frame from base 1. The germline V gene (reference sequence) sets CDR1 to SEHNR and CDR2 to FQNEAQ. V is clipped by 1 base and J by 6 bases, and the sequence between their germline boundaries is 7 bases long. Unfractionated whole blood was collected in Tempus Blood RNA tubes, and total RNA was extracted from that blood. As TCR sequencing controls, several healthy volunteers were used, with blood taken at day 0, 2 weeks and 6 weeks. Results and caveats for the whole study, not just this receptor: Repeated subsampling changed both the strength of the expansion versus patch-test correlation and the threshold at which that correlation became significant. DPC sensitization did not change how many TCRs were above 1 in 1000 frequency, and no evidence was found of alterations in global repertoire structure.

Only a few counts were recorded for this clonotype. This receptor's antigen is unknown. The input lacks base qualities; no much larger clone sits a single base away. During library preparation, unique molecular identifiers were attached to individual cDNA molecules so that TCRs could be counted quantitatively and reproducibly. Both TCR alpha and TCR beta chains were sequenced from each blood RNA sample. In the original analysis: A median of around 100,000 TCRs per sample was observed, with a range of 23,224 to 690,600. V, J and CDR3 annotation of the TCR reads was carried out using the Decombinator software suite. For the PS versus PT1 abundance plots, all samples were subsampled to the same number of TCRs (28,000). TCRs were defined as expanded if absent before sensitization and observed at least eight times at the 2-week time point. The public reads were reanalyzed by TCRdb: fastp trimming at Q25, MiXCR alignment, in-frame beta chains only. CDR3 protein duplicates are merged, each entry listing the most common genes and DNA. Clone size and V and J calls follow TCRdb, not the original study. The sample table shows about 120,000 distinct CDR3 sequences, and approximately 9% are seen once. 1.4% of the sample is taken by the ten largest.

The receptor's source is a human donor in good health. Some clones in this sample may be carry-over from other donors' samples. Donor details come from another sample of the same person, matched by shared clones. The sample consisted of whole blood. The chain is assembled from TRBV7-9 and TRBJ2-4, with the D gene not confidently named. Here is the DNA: TGTGCCAGCAGCTTAGATTCGGGAAACATTCAGTACTTC. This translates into CASSLDSGNIQYF.